This T cell receptor beta chain was recorded in a study of blood T cell repertoires in COVID-19. V lost 5 bases to trimming and J lost 5 bases, with 10 bases between them. The germline V gene encodes CDR1 LGHDT and CDR2 YNNKEL (reference sequence). The length of the CDR3 is 13 residues. TCRdb's copy holds only in-frame clones and misses some; the assay was immunoSEQ multiplex PCR. The sample yields more than 300,000 clones, approximately 84% seen once. The rearrangement joins TRBV3-1 (or the pseudogene TRBV3-2) to TRBJ1-5; D may be TRBD1 (5 bases). The source of this sequence is a woman aged 18 to 35 who had recovered from COVID-19. Sequenced sample: PBMCs or T cells enriched from blood (not recorded which). This CDR3 reads CASSSGGDQPQHF. In nucleotides, the CDR3 is TGTGCCAGCAGCTCGGGGGGAGATCAGCCCCAGCATTTT.